This TCR beta chain was captured in a study of blood T cells in healthy people across ages. A second about 7 to 11 cycle PCR used barcoded and J-beta primers. MiXCR was run by TCRdb on the 5' RACE reads, yielding one entry per CDR3 protein. The table records over a million distinct CDR3 sequences, 45% to 70% of them present only once. V lost 6 bases to trimming and J lost 9 bases, with 11 bases between them. The CDR3 extends over 11 amino acids. The table lists this clonotype with a few counts. The clonotype originates from a man younger than 35 in good health. Sequenced material: blood. The genes are TRBV12-3 or TRBV12-4 and TRBJ2-5; D perhaps matches TRBD2 (5 bases). The CDR3 DNA follows: TGTGCCAGCAGCACCCGGGGTCCCCAGTACTTC. Protein product: CASSTRGPQYF.